Here is one T cell receptor (beta chain) with its context. Assay used: immunoSEQ multiplex PCR; TCRdb lists only in-frame clones, some missing. The sample includes fewer than 400,000 clones, roughly 90% seen only once; the top ten take under 3.5%. With 5 bases removed from V and 6 bases from J, the gap between germline ends came to 17 bases. The CDR3 is 15 residues long. Germline V CDR1 and CDR2: SGHRS, YFSETQ. This record belongs to a study of blood T cell repertoires in COVID-19. Input material: peripheral blood. This clonotype was sampled from a woman in her 30s with COVID-19, enrolled during active disease. The chain has TRBV5-1 and TRBJ1-4; D call uncertain. CDR3 sequence reads: CASRHARSVDEKLFF. CDR3 DNA: TGCGCCAGCAGACATGCCCGTTCTGTGGATGAAAAACTGTTTTTT.